The 5 T cell receptor beta chains presented below share a single source sample, sequenced in a study of CD8 T cells in ankylosing spondylitis. Regarding the study as a whole: Characteristic of ankylosing spondylitis blood, it appeared, was a TCR beta motif comprising eight highly homologous variants.

Which antigens these TCRs recognize remains unknown. TCRdb re-called the 5' RACE reads with MiXCR, one entry per CDR3 protein. Among some 200,000 distinct CDR3 sequences listed, 7.3% were seen once. Sequencing was done on a sample of blood, either unsorted or a sorted T cell fraction (not recorded which). Receptor source: a male donor with ankylosing spondylitis.

About this clonotype itself: This sequence may be a read error, since a much larger clone differs from it by one base. The chain has TRBV11-3 and TRBJ2-1; 8 nucleotides agree with TRBD1. Germline V CDR1 and CDR2: SGHNT, YENEEA. After removal of 5 bases from V and 3 bases from J, the junction contained 9 bases not matched to a gene. The CDR3 loop spans 16 amino acids. The DNA for the CDR3 is TGTGCCAGCAGCGGAACGACAGGGGTAAACTACAATGAGCAGTTCTTC. Protein: CASSGTTGVNYNEQFF.

This clonotype was found many times. The chain uses TRBV5-5 and TRBJ1-1, with TRBD1 matching 10 bases. This CDR3 comprises 14 residues. V shed 4 bases, J shed 5 bases, and the junction held 5 bases outside the gene matches. Per germline, CDR1 SGHKS and CDR2 YYEKEE (reference sequence). The DNA for the CDR3 is TGTGCCAGCAGCCTGACAGGGGGCCGGACTGAAGCTTTCTTT. The encoded protein is CASSLTGGRTEAFF.

This clonotype was seen many times. This chain joins TRBV12-3 or TRBV12-4 and TRBJ1-6; D perhaps matches TRBD1 (6 bases). V dropped 4 bases and J dropped 11 bases, with 15 bases sitting between them. This CDR3 is 14 amino acids long. The CDR3, as DNA: TGTGCCAGCAGTTGGGACAAATCGTACCCACCCCTCCACTTT. Its protein product is CASSWDKSYPPLHF.

This clonotype was found many times. The chain combines TRBV6-6 with TRBJ2-1, with D perhaps TRBD1 (6 bases). This CDR3 region has 13 residues. The V end lost 5 bases, the J end lost 6 bases, and 11 bases lay between the germline ends. CDR1 is MNHNY and CDR2 is SVGAGI in the germline V gene (reference sequence). This CDR3 is CASSGRGSNEQFF. The CDR3 bases are TGTGCCAGCAGTGGCAGGGGATCCAATGAGCAGTTCTTC.

This chain uses TRBV29-1 with TRBJ1-1; no reliable D call. The V end lost 6 bases, the J end lost 8 bases, and 4 bases lay between the germline ends. Germline V gene lookup returns CDR1 SQVTM and CDR2 ANQGSEA. This CDR3 spans 8 amino acids. The CDR3 sequence is CSVGEAFF. CDR3 sequence (DNA): TGCAGCGTGGGGGAAGCTTTCTTT. The full variable domain, rest sourced from reference TRBV29-1 and TRBJ1-1, is SAVISQKPSRDICQRGTSLTIQCQVDSQVTMMFWYRQQPGQSLTLIATANQGSEATYESGFVIDKFPISRPNLTFSTLTVSNMSPEDSSIYLCSVGEAFFGQGTRLTVV.